This TCR beta chain was identified during a study of blood T cell repertoires in COVID-19. Study details: The United States, Italy and Spain were the sources of the acute and convalescent COVID-19 samples. In each case, the material was cDNA or gDNA derived from T cells, B-cell-depleted T cells, or PBMCs.

As processed by the authors: Amplification with reference gene primers provided the estimates of nucleated cell counts. The method was immunoSEQ multiplex PCR; TCRdb's version includes in-frame clones alone and lacks a portion of them. From that table come the V and J calls and clone size; the DNA was used to work out D and trimming. The sample lists 200,000 to 250,000 clones, about 80% occurring once. The CDR3 runs 14 residues. Trimming removed 2 bases from V and 3 bases from J, with 9 bases in between. The germline gives CDR1 SGHDT, CDR2 YYEEEE. This receptor was obtained from a woman aged 45-59 years with acute or convalescent COVID-19. The sample comprised peripheral blood. The chain employs TRBV5-6 and TRBJ2-1; D not resolved. CDR3 bases: TGTGCCAGCAGCTTAGGATGGAGCTACAATGAGCAGTTCTTC. Translating it yields CASSLGWSYNEQFF. The full variable domain, its missing parts supplied by reference TRBV5-6 and TRBJ2-1, is DAGVTQSPTHLIKTRGQQVTLRCSPKSGHDTVSWYQQALGQGPQFIFQYYEEEERQRGNFPDRFSGHQFPNYSSELNVNALLLGDSALYLCASSLGWSYNEQFFGPGTRLTVL.